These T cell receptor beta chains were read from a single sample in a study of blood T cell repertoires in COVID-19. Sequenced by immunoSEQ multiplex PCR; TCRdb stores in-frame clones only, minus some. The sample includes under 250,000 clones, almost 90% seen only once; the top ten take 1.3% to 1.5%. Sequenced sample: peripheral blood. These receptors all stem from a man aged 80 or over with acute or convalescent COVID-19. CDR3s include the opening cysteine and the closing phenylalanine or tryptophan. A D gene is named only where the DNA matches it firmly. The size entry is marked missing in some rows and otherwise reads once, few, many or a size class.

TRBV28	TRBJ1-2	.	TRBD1	TGTGCCAGCAGCCTCGGGACAGACAGTGGCTACACCTTC	CASSLGTDSGYTF
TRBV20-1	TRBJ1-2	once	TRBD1	TGCAGTGCTCGGACAGGGAGTGGCTACACCTTC	CSARTGSGYTF
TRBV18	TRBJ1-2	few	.	TGTGCCAGCTCACCTATTTTACGGGATGGCTACACCTTC	CASSPILRDGYTF
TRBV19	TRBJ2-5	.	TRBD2	TGTGCCAGTAGTAAGGCTAGCGGGGGGGTGAAGACCCAGTACTTC	CASSKASGGVKTQYF
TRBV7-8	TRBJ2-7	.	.	TGTGCCAGCAGCACAGGGAGCTACGAGCAGTACTTC	CASSTGSYEQYF
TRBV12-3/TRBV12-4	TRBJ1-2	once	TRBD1	TGTGCCAGCAGTTTAGCGGACAGGGATGGCTACACCTTC	CASSLADRDGYTF
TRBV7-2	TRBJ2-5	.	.	TGTGCCAGCAGCGAAAGCGGCACTAAAGAGACCCAGTACTTC	CASSESGTKETQYF
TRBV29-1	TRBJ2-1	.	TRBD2	TGCAGCCTAACTAGCGGCTACTACAATGAGCAGTTCTTC	CSLTSGYYNEQFF
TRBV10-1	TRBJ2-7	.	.	TGCGCCAGCCCCCGGTCGAGGCTCGAGCAGTACTTC	CASPRSRLEQYF
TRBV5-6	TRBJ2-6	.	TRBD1	TGTGCCAGCAGCCTCGGGACAGCCTCTGGGGCCAACGTCCTGACTTTC	CASSLGTASGANVLTF
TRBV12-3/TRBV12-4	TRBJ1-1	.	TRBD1	TGTGCCAGCATCTCAACAGGGGGCACTGAAGCTTTCTTT	CASISTGGTEAFF
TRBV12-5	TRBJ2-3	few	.	TGTGCTAGTGGTTCTTATATAACAGATACGCAGTATTTT	CASGSYITDTQYF
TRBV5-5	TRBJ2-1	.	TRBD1	TGTGCCAGCAGCTTCCTACAGGGGGCCCCCGACAATGAGCAGTTCTTC	CASSFLQGAPDNEQFF
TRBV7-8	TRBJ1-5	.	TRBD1	TGTGCCAGCAGCTTCCGGGACAGCGAAAGTCAGCCCCAGCATTTT	CASSFRDSESQPQHF
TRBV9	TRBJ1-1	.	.	TGTGCCAGCAGCACAGGGCCGCGCGCCACTGAAGCTTTCTTT	CASSTGPRATEAFF
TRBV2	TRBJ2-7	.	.	TGTGCCAGCAGTGAGGACACGACCCGATACGAGCAGTACTTC	CASSEDTTRYEQYF
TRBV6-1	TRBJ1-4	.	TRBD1	TGTGCCAGCAGTGAAGCATGGACAGGGGCGGCAACTAATGAAAAACTGTTTTTT	CASSEAWTGAATNEKLFF
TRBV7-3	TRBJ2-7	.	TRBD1	TGTGCCAGCAGCCCGGGCCACGGGACAGGGAACTACGAGCAGTACTTC	CASSPGHGTGNYEQYF
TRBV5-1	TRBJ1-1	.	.	TGCGCCAGCAGCTTGGATAGCAGGGCCACTGAAGCTTTCTTT	CASSLDSRATEAFF
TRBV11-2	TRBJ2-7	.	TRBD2	TGTGCCAGCAGCTTACTTATCGCAGCGGGAGCTTTGGAGCAGTACTTC	CASSLLIAAGALEQYF
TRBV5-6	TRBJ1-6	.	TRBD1	TGTGCCAGCAGCCCCCGGGACAGGGTCTACAATTCACCCCTCCACTTT	CASSPRDRVYNSPLHF
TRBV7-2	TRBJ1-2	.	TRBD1	TGTGCCAGCAGCTTAGGGAGACAGGGTGGCTACACCTTC	CASSLGRQGGYTF
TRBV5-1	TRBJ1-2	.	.	TGCGCCAGCAGCCCTGGACAGTCTAACTATGGCTACACCTTC	CASSPGQSNYGYTF
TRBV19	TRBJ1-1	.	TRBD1	TGTGCCAGTAGTCGGGACAGGGGAAGGACTGAAGCTTTCTTT	CASSRDRGRTEAFF
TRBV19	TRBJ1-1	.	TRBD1	TGTGCCAGCAAGTTCCGGGACAGGGGTAGTCGGCTGGGTGACACTGAAGCTTTCTTT	CASKFRDRGSRLGDTEAFF
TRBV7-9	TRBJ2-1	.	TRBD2	TGTGCCAGCAGCTCCGAGCTAGCGGGAGAGAAAAACAATGAGCAGTTCTTC	CASSSELAGEKNNEQFF
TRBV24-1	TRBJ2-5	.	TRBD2	TGTGCCACCAGTGGGTCAGGGTTTAGCGGGAGTGAAGAGACCCAGTACTTC	CATSGSGFSGSEETQYF
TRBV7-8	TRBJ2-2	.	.	TGTGCCAGCAGCTTTGGGGCTCCCAACACCGGGGAGCTGTTTTTT	CASSFGAPNTGELFF
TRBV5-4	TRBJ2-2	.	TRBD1	TGTGCCAGCAGCTTGGTGGGACAGGCCGGGGAGCTGTTTTTT	CASSLVGQAGELFF
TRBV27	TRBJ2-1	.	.	TGTGCCAGCAGTGCCTACGAGGGGGTCGCCTACAATGAGCAGTTCTTC	CASSAYEGVAYNEQFF
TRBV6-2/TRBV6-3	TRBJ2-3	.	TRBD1	TGTGCCAGCAGTTACAATCTCGGGACAGGGGGTGACGCAGATACGCAGTATTTT	CASSYNLGTGGDADTQYF
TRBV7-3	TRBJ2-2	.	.	TGTGCCAGCAGCCAAGGGGGGGACACCGGGGAGCTGTTTTTT	CASSQGGDTGELFF
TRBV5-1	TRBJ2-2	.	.	TGCGCCAGCAGACAGGGTACCGGGGAGCTGTTTTTT	CASRQGTGELFF
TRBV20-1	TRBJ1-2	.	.	TGCAGTGCTAGTCGGGGTGGCTATGGCTACACCTTC	CSASRGGYGYTF
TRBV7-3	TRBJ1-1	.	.	TGTGCCAGCAGCTTAGGGGGCGCGGGCACTGAAGCTTTCTTT	CASSLGGAGTEAFF
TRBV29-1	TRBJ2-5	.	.	TGCAGCGTAGAAAACAGGGGAGGCGAGACCCAGTACTTC	CSVENRGGETQYF
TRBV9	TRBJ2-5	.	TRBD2	TGTGCCAGCAGCGTATCTAGCGGGGGCCAAGAGACCCAGTACTTC	CASSVSSGGQETQYF
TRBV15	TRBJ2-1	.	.	TGTGCCACCAGCAGAAATAGCTCCTACAATGAGCAGTTCTTC	CATSRNSSYNEQFF
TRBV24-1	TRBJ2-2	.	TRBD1	TGTGCCACCAGTAAGACAGGGGAGACCGGGGAGCTGTTTTTT	CATSKTGETGELFF
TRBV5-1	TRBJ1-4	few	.	TGCGCCAGCAGCTTGGTTGCGGGCTCGACTAATGAAAAACTGTTTTTT	CASSLVAGSTNEKLFF